Each of the 7 T cell receptor beta chains below was sequenced from the same sample in a study of shared clonotypes between healthy human individuals. Measured with immunoSEQ multiplex PCR; TCRdb has only the in-frame clones, and not every one. The sample lists about 490,000 clones, 60% to 85% seen once, with 10% to 15% in the top ten. Specimen: PBMCs. The origin of the receptors is a woman in her forties in good health. Some clones in this sample may be carry-over from other donors' samples.

The chain recombines TRBV10-3 with TRBJ1-2; no clear D. Germline V gives CDR1 ENHRY, CDR2 SYGVKD. V lost 0 bases and J lost 4, with 9 bases in between. This CDR3 has 14 amino acids. CDR3 protein: CAISESARTYGYTF. The DNA of the CDR3 is TGTGCCATCAGTGAGTCTGCCCGTACCTATGGCTACACCTTC.

The chain links TRBV4-1 to TRBJ2-1; 9 bases agree with TRBD1. The CDR3 has 14 amino acids. Germline CDR1 MGHRA, CDR2 YSYEKL. V gave up 5 bases and J gave up 10 bases; unmatched junction bases: 9. This chain's CDR3 is CASSVPGQGGEQFF. CDR3 nucleotide sequence: TGCGCCAGCAGCGTCCCGGGACAGGGTGGGGAGCAGTTCTTC.

The chain couples TRBV19 to TRBJ1-5, with 8 nucleotides matching TRBD1. CDR3 length: 14 residues. Germline lookup yields CDR1 LNHDA and CDR2 SQIVND (reference sequence). With V trimmed by 6 bases and J by 2 bases, 3 bases remained unmatched. The chain's CDR3 is CASSKTGGNQPQHF. DNA for the CDR3: TGTGCCAGTAGCAAGACAGGGGGCAATCAGCCCCAGCATTTT.

The genes are TRBV30 and TRBJ2-2; TRBD2 matches at 11 bases. The germline gives CDR1 GTSNPN, CDR2 SVGIG (reference sequence). V lost 6 bases, J lost 6 bases, and 6 bases stayed unmatched. This CDR3 has 14 residues. The CDR3 sequence: CACGLAGASGELFF. In nucleotides, the CDR3 is TGTGCCTGTGGACTAGCGGGCGCGTCCGGGGAGCTGTTTTTT.

Comments on this clone: A far bigger clonotype differs at one base, so this is likely a read error. The V call is TRBV4-3, the J call TRBJ2-7, with TRBD2 identical over 7 bases. From germline, CDR1 is LGHNA and CDR2 YSLEER. The V and J ends lost 1 base and 5 bases, in that order; junction bases with no gene match: 14. CDR3 length: 17 amino acids. For the CDR3, the DNA is TGCGCCAGCAGCCAAGGAGCGGGCAGCGGGGTCCGCAACGAGCAGTACTTC. It is translated as CASSQGAGSGVRNEQYF.

The J gene is TRBJ2-5, the V gene TRBV11-1; 7 positions match TRBD1. This CDR3 has 12 residues. The V gene end was trimmed by 8 bases and the J gene end by 5 bases; junction bases not matched to a gene: 5. Germline assignment: CDR1 SGHAT and CDR2 FQDESV (reference sequence). The CDR3 here is CASGVRGETQYF. The CDR3 DNA reads as TGTGCCAGCGGTGTCAGGGGGGAGACCCAGTACTTC.

This clone was found a few times. A far larger clone is just one base off, so this is likely a read error. The rearrangement links TRBV30 to TRBJ2-3, with D uncertain. The germline CDR1 and CDR2 sequences are GTSNPN and SVGIG (reference sequence). This CDR3 is built from 12 residues. CDR3 DNA: TGTGCCTGGAGCACAAGCACAGATGCGCAGTATTTT. Its translation is CAWSTSTDAQYF.